This T cell receptor (beta chain) comes out of a study of T cell responses to AZD1222 COVID-19 vaccine (dated by TCRdb to the early 2020s). Regarding the research as a whole: AZD1222 recipients with second doses at about 4 weeks or about 12 weeks were pooled, because spike-specific TCR depth and breadth did not differ between schedules. Trial participants were enrolled by age into subgroups of 18-55, 56-69 and 70-plus years, and 148, 28 and 57 TCR-sequenced participants, respectively, were included in these subgroups. A total of 233 trial participants underwent TCR sequencing, of whom around 200 received two doses of AZD1222 and about 25 received two doses of the MenACWY control vaccine. Beyond this particular receptor, the publication reports: Only five to seven AZD1222 recipients were SARS-CoV-2 seropositive at baseline, limiting conclusions about previously exposed vaccinees. Nearly half of unique spike-specific TCRs reportedly recognized epitopes outside regions mutated in the B.1.351 and B.1.1.7 variants. Because no samples from the day 14 peak response were available, repertoires could be characterized only after the peak T cell response. A significant rise in spike-specific TCR breadth and depth was observed after two AZD1222 doses relative to day 0 and relative to MenACWY recipients. Participants were mostly white British, with more females than males. The authors suggested clonal diversity may have been underestimated. The 56-69-year group was small, and its depth increase did not reach significance, likely because of low power. The vaccine-associated CD4 TCRs covered the entire spike protein, and the dominant responses fell in regions 160-218 and 743-854.

The CDR3 regions of human TCRbeta chains were subjected to immunosequencing. The original pipeline was this. TCRs in the repertoires were matched against a reference library of SARS-CoV-2-specific TCRs that had been generated with the MIRA antigen-specificity platform. Breadth meant the fraction of unique TCRs that were SARS-CoV-2-associated, whereas depth meant the fraction of total T cells that were SARS-CoV-2-associated. Each spike-specific TCR was assigned to its reactive spike region and to a CD4 or CD8 class using the MIRA data. Log10-transformed breadth and depth values were compared by one-way ANOVA with Sidak's multiple comparisons tests. TCRdb provides this immuneACCESS table in a form limited to in-frame rearrangements. Some clones are lacking; in checked studies, under half of them reflect an unresolved V gene, and why the rest are absent is not known. D and trimming come from the DNA, and the V and J calls and clone size come from that table. This sample comprises approximately 90,000 clones, roughly nine tenths of them detected only once. The ten largest clones take up around 8% of the sample.

Clipping removes 5 bases from V and 10 bases from J, with 7 as the unmatched junction base count. The CDR3 measures 14 amino acids from cysteine to phenylalanine. Here the CDR3 DNA is all that survives: 42 bases in frame from base 1. Via the germline V gene (reference sequence), CDR1 is LNHDA and CDR2 SQIVND. As concerns this clone: Its specific antigen is unknown. No much larger clone exists at a distance of one base, and base qualities are not known.

What this sample's time point label stands for: baseline before first vaccination. Vaccinee samples were obtained from the UK trials COV001 and COV002, which included a single-blind randomized controlled phase 2/3 trial of AZD1222 (ChAdOx1 nCoV-19) in healthy adults. For TCRbeta chain sequencing, PBMC samples were collected from trial participants at day 0 and at day 28 after the second dose. The chain is assembled from TRBV19 and TRBJ1-6, with TRBD1 identical over 8 junction bases. The TCR comes from an adult in good health. Material: peripheral blood, obtained on day 0 of AZD1222 vaccination. CDR3 sequence: CASSVDRDGSPLHF. In nucleotide form, the sequence is TGTGCCAGTAGTGTGGACAGGGACGGATCACCCCTCCACTTT.